The 10 T cell receptor beta chains presented below share a single source sample, sequenced in a study of control samples from healthy donors and cancer patients. Here immunoSEQ multiplex PCR was the method, and the copy in TCRdb shows in-frame clones only, minus some. The sample contains 120,000 to 150,000 clones, roughly 93% of which appear only once. The sample was blood. These receptors originate from a man aged 18 to 35 in good health.

V usage is TRBV19 and J usage is TRBJ2-3; 8 positions match TRBD1. CDR3 size: 18 residues. Germline loops: CDR1 LNHDA, CDR2 SQIVND (reference sequence). The J segment lost 4 bases and the V segment lost 6 bases, leaving 18 bases of the junction unmatched. CDR3 bases: TGTGCCAGTAGCAGCCTTCAGACAGGGGAAGGGAGCGCAGATACGCAGTATTTT. Its translation: CASSSLQTGEGSADTQYF.

Only one count was recorded for this clone. The V call is TRBV6-1, the J call TRBJ2-7, with unresolved D. The CDR3 consists of 14 residues. In germline, CDR1 is MNHNS, CDR2 SASEGT. V lost 1 base and J lost 2, with 9 bases in between. The CDR3 nucleotides read TGTGCCAGCAGTGAAGGAGGCCGACCCTACGAGCAGTACTTC. This encodes CASSEGGRPYEQYF.

The chain is built from TRBV27 and TRBJ1-1; 8 nucleotides align to TRBD1. Germline trimming cut 8 bases from V and 3 bases from J; bases unmatched to any gene: 5. The CDR3 consists of 13 residues. From germline, CDR1 is MNHEY and CDR2 SMNVEV (reference sequence). The DNA for the CDR3 is TGTGCCAGCGGACAGGGAGGGGACACTGAAGCTTTCTTT. It codes for CASGQGGDTEAFF.

The V and J genes are TRBV7-9 and TRBJ2-2; D unresolved. Germline CDR1 reads SEHNR; CDR2 reads FQNEAQ (reference sequence). CDR3 length equals 16 residues. V was shortened by 5 bases and J by 5 bases, with 18 bases between the two germline ends. The CDR3 coding sequence is TGTGCCAGCAGCCCATTCGAATCGATCACAACCGGGGAGCTGTTTTTT. Its translation: CASSPFESITTGELFF.

The V gene is TRBV30, the J gene TRBJ1-6; D is perhaps TRBD1 (5 bases). The V gene's germline CDR1 is GTSNPN and CDR2 SVGIG (reference sequence). The length of the CDR3 is 13 residues. Trimming removed 4 bases at V and 8 bases at J, with 12 bases between. CDR3 nucleotide sequence: TGTGCCTGGACCGTCGTGACAGATTCACCCCTCCACTTT. Translating gives CAWTVVTDSPLHF.

This sequence joins TRBV6-1 and TRBJ1-5, with D possibly being TRBD1 (6 bases). Trimming shortened V by 4 bases and J by 2 bases, and 27 bases separated the two germline ends. The CDR3 runs 20 residues. CDR1 and CDR2 (germline): MNHNS, SASEGT. The DNA for the CDR3 is TGTGCCAGCAGTGGTTTTTACCGGGACACCCAAAAGAGGGGCAATCAGCCCCAGCATTTT. Amino acid sequence: CASSGFYRDTQKRGNQPQHF.

V gene TRBV4-1 combines with J gene TRBJ2-7; the D gene could be TRBD1 or TRBD2 (5 bases each). CDR1 and CDR2 (germline): MGHRA, YSYEKL. The CDR3 runs 18 residues. Trimming took off 2 bases at V and 3 bases at J, with 23 bases between the two ends. CDR3 nucleotides: TGCGCCAGCAGCCAATCAGAATGGGCAGGGACCCGAAGCTACGAGCAGTACTTC. It codes for CASSQSEWAGTRSYEQYF.

The chain is built from TRBV6-2 or TRBV6-3 and TRBJ1-5; D unclear. Germline V gene sequence: CDR1 MNHEY, CDR2 SVGEGT. The CDR3 loop spans 14 amino acids. V gave up 0 bases and J gave up 4 bases, with 7 bases separating them. This CDR3 is CASSYSPGNQPQHF. CDR3 DNA: TGTGCCAGCAGTTACTCCCCGGGAAATCAGCCCCAGCATTTT.

V usage is TRBV5-6 and J usage is TRBJ2-5, with 8 bases that match TRBD2. The CDR3 runs to 19 residues. Germline CDR1 reads SGHDT; CDR2 reads YYEEEE. The junction had 17 bases not matched to a gene; V was cut back by 4 bases and J by 0 bases. The DNA of the CDR3 is TGTGCCAGCAGCCCGGGACTAGGGGGTTTTGAACCCTACCAAGAGACCCAGTACTTC. It yields the protein CASSPGLGGFEPYQETQYF.

This clone has only one observation. The chain employs TRBV2 and TRBJ1-1; D call uncertain. The V end was cut by 3 bases, the J end by 0 bases, with 8 bases between. The CDR3 extends over 14 amino acids. Germline V gene data show CDR1 as SNHLY and CDR2 as FYNNEI. The DNA of the CDR3 is TGTGCCAGCAGTGATCGACTGGTGAACACTGAAGCTTTCTTT. As protein: CASSDRLVNTEAFF.